This TCR beta chain was obtained from a study of glioma-infiltrating T cells. Looking at the study overall: WHO grade II oligodendrogliomas or astrocytomas, plus non-recurrent WHO grade IV glioblastomas, were sampled. Presurgical dexamethasone in glioma patients lasted six or fewer days. Study results and limitations: Tissue-blood divergence was below expectation in non-neoplastic patients, above in gliomas.

This clonotype was detected only once. Its specificity is not known. The length of the CDR3 is 18 residues. From germline, CDR1 is MDHEN and CDR2 SYDVKM. The V end lost 2 bases, the J end lost 2 bases, and 18 bases lay between the germline ends. Using RNA template, CDR3s of TCR alpha and beta were amplified with iRepertoire arm-PCR. TCRdb re-derived calls from the multiplex PCR reads in MiXCR, one entry per CDR3 protein. The data show 400,000 or so distinct CDR3 sequences, with roughly two fifths seen just once and 12% held by the top ten. The sample consisted of glioma tissue, nonneoplastic brain tissue, or PBMCs (not recorded which). The source of this sequence is a human donor with low-grade glioma or glioblastoma, undergoing nonglioma brain surgery, or in good health (not recorded which). The rearrangement uses TRBV28 and TRBJ2-2; D may be TRBD2 (6 bases). The CDR3 nucleotides read TGTGCCAGCAGTTTAGGAGGTCTGTGGAGGGTCAACACCGGGGAGCTGTTTTTT. Protein product: CASSLGGLWRVNTGELFF.